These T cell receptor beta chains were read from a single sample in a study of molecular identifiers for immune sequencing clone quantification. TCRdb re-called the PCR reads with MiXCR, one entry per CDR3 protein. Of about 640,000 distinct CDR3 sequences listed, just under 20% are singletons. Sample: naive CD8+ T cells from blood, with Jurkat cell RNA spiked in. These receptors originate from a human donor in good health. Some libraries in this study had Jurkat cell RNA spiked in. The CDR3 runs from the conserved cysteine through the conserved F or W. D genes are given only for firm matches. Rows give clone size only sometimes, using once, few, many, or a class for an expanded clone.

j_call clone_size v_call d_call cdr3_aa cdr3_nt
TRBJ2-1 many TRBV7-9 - CASSHDSRPYNEQFF TGTGCCAGCAGTCATGACAGCCGACCCTACAATGAGCAGTTCTTC
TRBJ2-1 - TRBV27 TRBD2 CASSFSTSGDPYNEQFF TGTGCCAGCAGTTTTAGTACTAGCGGGGATCCTTACAATGAGCAGTTCTTC
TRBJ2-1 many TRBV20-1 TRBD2 CSASAGGPYNEQFF TGCAGTGCTAGCGCGGGGGGCCCTTACAATGAGCAGTTCTTC
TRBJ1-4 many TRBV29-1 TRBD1 CSVPLQGGEKLFF TGCAGCGTGCCCCTACAGGGGGGTGAAAAACTGTTTTTT
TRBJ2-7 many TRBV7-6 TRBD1 CASSATGGADYEQYF TGTGCCAGCAGCGCAACAGGGGGCGCTGACTACGAGCAGTACTTC
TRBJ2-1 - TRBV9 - CASGRANYNEQFF TGTGCCAGCGGAAGGGCTAACTACAATGAGCAGTTCTTC
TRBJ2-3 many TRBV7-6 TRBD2 CASSLEASGGWTDTQYF TGTGCCAGCAGCTTAGAGGCTAGCGGGGGGTGGACAGATACGCAGTATTTT
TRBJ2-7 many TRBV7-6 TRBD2 CASSLGTSGGTYEQYF TGTGCCAGCAGCTTAGGCACTAGCGGGGGGACCTACGAGCAGTACTTC
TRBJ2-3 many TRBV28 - CASGRASTDTQYF TGTGCCAGCGGCCGGGCTAGCACAGATACGCAGTATTTT
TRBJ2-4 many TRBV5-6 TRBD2 CASSLVGLAAQYF TGTGCCAGCAGCTTGGTTGGACTAGCGGCTCAGTACTTC
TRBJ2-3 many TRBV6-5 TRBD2 CASSAWTSGGDTQYF TGTGCCAGCAGTGCCTGGACTAGCGGGGGAGATACGCAGTATTTT
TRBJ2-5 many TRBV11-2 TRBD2 CASSLDPRTSLEETQYF TGTGCCAGCAGCTTAGACCCTCGGACTAGCCTGGAAGAGACCCAGTACTTC
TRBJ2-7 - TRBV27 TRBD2 CASSFGGADGPYEQYF TGTGCCAGCAGTTTCGGGGGGGCAGATGGACCCTACGAGCAGTACTTC
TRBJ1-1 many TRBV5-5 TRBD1 CASLRAGGGDLNTEAFF TGTGCCAGCCTCCGGGCAGGGGGGGGGGACTTGAACACTGAAGCTTTCTTT
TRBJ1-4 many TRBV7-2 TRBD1 CASSPGTAPTNEKLFF TGTGCCAGCAGCCCGGGGACAGCACCTACTAATGAAAAACTGTTTTTT
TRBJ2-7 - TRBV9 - CASSVGAVPVYEQYF TGTGCCAGCAGCGTAGGGGCAGTTCCCGTCTACGAGCAGTACTTC
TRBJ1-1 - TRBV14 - CASSQEHRPYNTEAFF TGTGCCAGCAGCCAAGAGCACCGACCCTACAACACTGAAGCTTTCTTT
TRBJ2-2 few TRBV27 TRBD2 CASSFTREGPREAGELFF TGTGCCAGCAGTTTTACGCGGGAGGGCCCTCGGGAAGCCGGGGAGCTGTTTTTT
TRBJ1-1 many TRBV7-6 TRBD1 CASSLWDRGLDDTEAFF TGTGCCAGCAGCTTATGGGACAGGGGGCTGGATGACACTGAAGCTTTCTTT
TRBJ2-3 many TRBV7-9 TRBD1 CASSRITGGADTQYF TGTGCCAGCAGCCGGATTACAGGGGGCGCAGATACGCAGTATTTT
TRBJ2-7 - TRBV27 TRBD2 CASSFALADYEQYF TGTGCCAGCAGTTTCGCACTAGCGGACTACGAGCAGTACTTC
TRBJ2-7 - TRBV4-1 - CASSPGREQGPTNYEQYF TGCGCCAGCAGCCCTGGGAGGGAACAGGGACCAACCAACTACGAGCAGTACTTC
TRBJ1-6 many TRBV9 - CASSHTGDNSPLHF TGTGCCAGCAGCCATACGGGGGATAATTCACCCCTCCACTTT
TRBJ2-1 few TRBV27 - CASSLHYAQYNEQFF TGTGCCAGCAGTTTACATTACGCCCAGTACAATGAGCAGTTCTTC
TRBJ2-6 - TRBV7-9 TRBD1 CASSLATGGLANVLTF TGTGCCAGCAGCTTAGCGACAGGGGGTTTGGCCAACGTCCTGACTTTC
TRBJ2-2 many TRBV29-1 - CSAISYTGELFF TGCAGCGCCATAAGTTACACCGGGGAGCTGTTTTTT
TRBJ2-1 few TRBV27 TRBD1 CASSQSGTGGYEQFF TGTGCCAGCAGCCAGTCCGGGACAGGGGGCTATGAGCAGTTCTTC
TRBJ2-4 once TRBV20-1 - CSAKVQTRNVQYF TGCAGTGCTAAGGTCCAAACGCGGAACGTTCAGTACTTC
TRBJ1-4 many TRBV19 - CASSLQGVKLFF TGTGCCAGTAGTCTACAGGGAGTAAAACTGTTTTTT
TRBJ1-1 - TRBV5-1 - CASSFFSGSKNTEAFF TGCGCCAGTAGCTTTTTCTCGGGCAGCAAGAACACTGAAGCTTTCTTT
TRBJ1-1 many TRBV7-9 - CASSFTNPAEAFF TGTGCCAGCAGTTTCACCAACCCAGCCGAAGCTTTCTTT
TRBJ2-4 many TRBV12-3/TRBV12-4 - CASSLYNSQGPKNIQYF TGTGCCAGCAGTTTATACAATAGTCAGGGCCCCAAAAACATTCAGTACTTC
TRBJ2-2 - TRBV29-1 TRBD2 CSVARLAANTGELFF TGCAGCGTCGCTAGACTAGCGGCGAACACCGGGGAGCTGTTTTTT
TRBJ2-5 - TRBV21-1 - CASSKGGKRTAGETQYF TGTGCCAGCAGCAAAGGGGGGAAAAGGACCGCCGGCGAGACCCAGTACTTC
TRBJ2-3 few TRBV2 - CASSELGGPTSTDTQYF TGTGCCAGCAGTGAGCTCGGGGGGCCGACTAGCACAGATACGCAGTATTTT
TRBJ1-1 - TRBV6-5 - CASRLGLVNTEAFF TGTGCCAGCAGACTAGGTTTGGTGAACACTGAAGCTTTCTTT
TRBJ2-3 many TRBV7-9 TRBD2 CASSSATSGSRMDTQYF TGTGCCAGCAGCTCGGCGACTAGCGGGTCCAGGATGGATACGCAGTATTTT
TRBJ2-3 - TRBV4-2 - CANSQDSAGLTDTQYF TGTGCCAACAGCCAAGATAGTGCGGGTCTAACAGATACGCAGTATTTT
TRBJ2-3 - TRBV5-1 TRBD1 CASSEMEQGAADTQYF TGCGCCAGCAGCGAAATGGAACAGGGGGCCGCAGATACGCAGTATTTT
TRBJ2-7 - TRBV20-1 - CSAPLLGQVGEQYF TGCAGTGCTCCCCTCCTAGGGCAGGTAGGCGAGCAGTACTTC
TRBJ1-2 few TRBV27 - CASSLGGLRGYTF TGTGCCAGCAGTTTAGGGGGGTTGCGCGGCTACACCTTC
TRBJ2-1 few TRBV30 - CAWSGDSEQFF TGTGCCTGGAGTGGAGACAGCGAGCAGTTCTTC